This paragraph covers one TCR beta chain sequence. The target antigen is unknown. Researchers amplified the TCR beta CDR3 regions from RNA transcripts. HTBI primers were the set used in a first-round RT-PCR of the TCR CDR3. A single record per CDR3 protein comes from TCRdb applying MiXCR to the multiplex PCR reads. The profile covers hundreds of thousands of distinct CDR3 sequences, with 45% appearing a single time and roughly 7.2% taken by the ten largest. The V and J ends lost 4 bases and 2 bases respectively, with 13 bases between them. The germline CDR1 and CDR2 sequences are SGHRS and YFSETQ. The CDR3 totals 14 residues. This sample is part of a study of T cells in Graves' hyperthyroidism and ophthalmopathy. Overall study findings and caveats: Also found in blood were most expanded thyroid clonotypes above 0.001. The model foresaw ophthalmopathy a median around 6.4 months prior to onset.

The receptor was derived from an adult man with Graves' disease, either hyperthyroidism or ophthalmopathy (not recorded which). The rearrangement uses TRBV5-1 and TRBJ2-7, with D maybe TRBD2 (5 bases). Sequenced: peripheral blood or thyroid tissue (not recorded which). Here the CDR3 reads CASSMGPGTYEQYF. The DNA of the CDR3 is TGCGCCAGCAGCATGGGTCCGGGAACCTACGAGCAGTACTTC.